This TCR beta chain was recorded in a study of T cells after yellow fever vaccination. Across the whole study: Low-cell-number fractions were prepared with SMART-Seq v4 Ultra Low Input.

Synthesis of TCR cDNA relied on 5'RACE template switching, which attached a universal primer site and UMIs. TCRdb processed the 5' RACE reads anew with MiXCR; each CDR3 protein has one entry. The sample lists 55,000 or so distinct CDR3 sequences, less than 8% occurring once. Germline CDR1 and CDR2: LNHDA and SQIVND (reference sequence). The CDR3 runs to 14 residues. The junction had 4 bases not matched to a gene; V was cut back by 4 bases and J by 7 bases. The study's findings and limits: Faster peaking, at day 5 versus 15, marked a secondary response that was weaker. Detected again after the booster were most primary-vaccination clones, at about 96% CD4 and about 89% CD8.

The sample here was CD8+ T cells not binding an NS4B(214-222) dextramer, sorted from PBMCs, taken more than 35 days after the first yellow fever vaccination. The J gene is TRBJ2-2, the V gene TRBV19; 9 positions agree with TRBD1. This sequence originates from a man between 18 and 29 years old who received the YFV17D yellow fever vaccine. CDR3 region: CASSKQGAVGELFF. The CDR3 nucleotides are TGTGCCAGTAGTAAACAGGGGGCAGTCGGGGAGCTGTTTTTT. Full variable domain (remainder filled in from reference TRBV19 and TRBJ2-2): DGGITQSPKYLFRKEGQNVTLSCEQNLNHDAMYWYRQDPGQGLRLIYYSQIVNDFQKGDIAEGYSVSREKKESFPLTVTSAQKNPTAFYLCASSKQGAVGELFFGEGSRLTVL.